These 18 T cell receptor beta chains were all obtained from the same sample, sequenced in a study of beta chain features in type 1 diabetes. General observations from the study: In every one of the four CD4+ subsets, TCRB CDR3s were moderately but significantly shorter in Type 1 diabetes patients.

No antigens are known for them. Every bit of the isolated RNA underwent reverse transcription, so sequencing read expressed TCRB transcripts. Produced via immunoSEQ multiplex PCR; TCRdb's table is partial and in-frame only. This table has over 650,000 clones, about 14% appearing once. Sequencing was done on a sample of naive CD4+ T cells from blood. Every receptor here comes from a man between 18 and 29 years old with type 1 diabetes.

This clone was seen just once. The gene calls are TRBV5-4 and TRBJ1-2; 9 bases are a match to TRBD1. The CDR3 has 15 residues. Germline loops: CDR1 SGHNT, CDR2 YYREEE (reference sequence). V gave up 1 base and J gave up 5 bases; unmatched junction bases: 6. The CDR3 loop reads CASSLKGQGPYGYTF. Written as DNA, the CDR3 is TGTGCCAGCAGCTTGAAGGGACAGGGTCCATATGGCTACACCTTC.

This clone showed up just a few times. The V gene is TRBV30, the J gene TRBJ1-5; 7 nucleotides match TRBD1. Germline trimming cut 1 base from V and 6 bases from J; bases unmatched to any gene: 6. The CDR3 spans 14 residues. Germline lookup yields CDR1 GTSNPN and CDR2 SVGIG (reference sequence). The CDR3 DNA is TGTGCCTGGAGTGACCAGGGGGGAGGTCAGCCCCAGCATTTT. Its translation is CAWSDQGGGQPQHF.

The chain couples TRBV6-1 to TRBJ2-2; TRBD2 matches 15 bases. V dropped 7 bases and J dropped 6; count of bases not matched to a gene: 3. The CDR3 spans 15 residues. Per the germline V gene, CDR1 is MNHNS and CDR2 is SASEGT. CDR3 bases: TGTGCCAGCATAGGACTAGCGGGAGGGTCCGGGGAGCTGTTTTTT. Protein sequence: CASIGLAGGSGELFF.

V is TRBV6-6 and J is TRBJ1-6; TRBD1 matches at 9 bases. V lost 5 bases, J lost 9 bases, and 11 bases stayed unmatched. The CDR3 has 16 amino acids. Germline CDR1 reads MNHNY; CDR2 reads SVGAGI (reference sequence). CDR3 loop: CASSRGQGLFFSPLHF. The CDR3 nucleotides are TGTGCCAGCAGTCGGGGACAGGGCCTCTTTTTTTCACCCCTCCACTTT.

This clone was seen more than once but under ten times. The chain recombines TRBV28 with TRBJ2-6; D possibly corresponds to TRBD2 (6 bases). Germline V lookup: CDR1 MDHEN, CDR2 SYDVKM. This CDR3 has 15 residues. With 3 bases removed from V and 1 base from J, the gap between germline ends came to 7 bases. This CDR3 reads CASSFGGSGANVLTF. The CDR3 DNA follows: TGTGCCAGCAGTTTCGGAGGGTCTGGGGCCAACGTCCTGACTTTC.

This clone was observed a few times. The chain uses TRBV7-9 and TRBJ2-3; D unresolved. Germline CDR1 reads SEHNR; CDR2 reads FQNEAQ (reference sequence). This CDR3 is built from 12 residues. With 11 bases removed from V and 2 bases from J, the gap between germline ends came to 11 bases. CDR3 in DNA: TGTGCCGACACCTGGGACACAGATACGCAGTATTTT. Its translation is CADTWDTDTQYF.

The V call is TRBV30, the J call TRBJ1-2; D ambiguous. The V end was cut by 8 bases, the J end by 8 bases, with 18 bases between. This CDR3 comprises 12 residues. The germline gives CDR1 GTSNPN, CDR2 SVGIG (reference sequence). CDR3 nucleotides: TGTGCCCGGTCTGACACCGCGGTGGGCTACACCTTC. Residues: CARSDTAVGYTF.

This chain uses TRBV14 with TRBJ2-7, with TRBD2 as a possible D gene (6 bases). The V gene's germline CDR1 is SGHDN and CDR2 FVKESK. The CDR3 extends over 16 amino acids. The ends were cut back, 4 bases at V and 0 bases at J, with 16 bases in the middle. The CDR3 DNA follows: TGTGCCAGCAGCCCCCGCGTGGCGGGGAGCTCCTACGAGCAGTACTTC. This sequence encodes CASSPRVAGSSYEQYF.

The V and J genes are TRBV5-1 and TRBJ2-2; 8 nucleotides align to TRBD2. Looked up from germline, CDR1 is SGHRS and CDR2 is YFSETQ. V dropped 7 bases and J dropped 6; count of bases not matched to a gene: 11. This CDR3 region has 15 residues. CDR3 sequence reads: CASRFAREGPGELFF. DNA of the CDR3: TGCGCCAGCCGATTTGCCCGGGAGGGCCCCGGGGAGCTGTTTTTT. Full variable domain (outside the CDR3, taken from reference TRBV5-1 and TRBJ2-2): KAGVTQTPRYLIKTRGQQVTLSCSPISGHRSVSWYQQTPGQGLQFLFEYFSETQRNKGNFPGRFSGRQFSNSRSEMNVSTLELGDSALYLCASRFAREGPGELFFGEGSRLTVL.

This clone was recorded a few times. The V call is TRBV4-1, the J call TRBJ1-2, with D possibly TRBD1 on 5 matching bases. CDR1 MGHRA and CDR2 YSYEKL come from the germline V gene. CDR3 size: 16 residues. V dropped 0 bases and J dropped 8 bases, with 19 bases sitting between them. As DNA, the CDR3 is TGCGCCAGCAGCCAAGACTCCGGCGCTGGGGCTAGGGGCTACACCTTC. Its translation: CASSQDSGAGARGYTF.

This clone was detected only a few times. The V call is TRBV10-3, the J call TRBJ2-1; TRBD1 matches 9 bases. Germline V lookup: CDR1 ENHRY, CDR2 SYGVKD. J gave up 3 bases and V 5 bases, and 5 bases lay outside the gene matches. The CDR3 covers 15 residues. The CDR3 sequence: CAISSRDRDYNEQFF. Written as DNA, the CDR3 is TGTGCCATCAGTTCCCGGGACAGGGACTACAATGAGCAGTTCTTC.

The V gene is TRBV10-3, the J gene TRBJ1-5; TRBD1 matches 8 bases. This CDR3 spans 17 amino acids. The germline V gene encodes CDR1 ENHRY and CDR2 SYGVKD. Trimming took 5 bases from V and 4 from J; bases not matched to a gene: 13. CDR3 bases: TGTGCCATCAGTTCGATACTCTCAGGGGGCCCAAATCAGCCCCAGCATTTT. Encoded protein: CAISSILSGGPNQPQHF.

This clone turned up a few times. V is TRBV30 and J is TRBJ2-3, with D maybe TRBD1 (6 bases). Germline V lookup: CDR1 GTSNPN, CDR2 SVGIG (reference sequence). The CDR3 length is 15 residues. Trimming removed 4 bases at V and 8 bases at J, with 22 bases between. The CDR3 spells CAWTPANPLRGTQYF. The DNA of the CDR3 is TGTGCCTGGACCCCTGCGAATCCACTCAGGGGTACGCAGTATTTT.

In this sample, this clone turned up a few times. The V gene is TRBV5-6, the J gene TRBJ1-2, with TRBD1 identical over 8 bases. The CDR3 runs to 14 residues. In germline, CDR1 is SGHDT, CDR2 YYEEEE. J was trimmed by 4 bases and V by 5 bases; bases with no gene match: 7. The CDR3 nucleotides are TGTGCCAGCAGATCCTGGGACAGGCCCTATGGCTACACCTTC. This codes for CASRSWDRPYGYTF.

The chain carries TRBV7-8 and TRBJ2-7; 11 bases fit TRBD1. CDR3 length equals 16 residues. Trimming took 7 bases from V and 2 from J; bases not matched to a gene: 10. In germline, CDR1 is SGHVS, CDR2 FQNEAQ. As DNA, the CDR3 is TGTGCCAGCATCCCCTGGGGGACAGGGGGGGCCTACGAGCAGTACTTC. It specifies CASIPWGTGGAYEQYF.

In DNA form, the CDR3 reads TGCGCCAGCAGCCAAAGGTTGACCGGTACAGATAATTCACCCCTCCACTTT. Encoded protein: CASSQRLTGTDNSPLHF. This chain joins TRBV4-3 and TRBJ1-6; D unclear. The V end lost 2 bases, the J end lost 5 bases, and 16 bases lay between the germline ends. This CDR3 is built from 17 residues. The germline gives CDR1 LGHNA, CDR2 YSLEER.

There are a few counts of this clone. The V gene is TRBV6-5, the J gene TRBJ1-2, with 7 bases identical to TRBD1. This CDR3 comprises 14 residues. Germline-derived CDR1 and CDR2 are MNHEY and SVGAGI. J lost 8 bases, V lost 6 bases, and 12 bases had no gene match. The CDR3 coding sequence is TGTGCCAGCAGCCCCCCGGACAGGTTCGGCGGCTACACCTTC. Translating it yields CASSPPDRFGGYTF.

The sample holds a few counts of this clone. The chain is built from TRBV7-8 and TRBJ2-3; TRBD2 agrees at 8 bases. Per germline, CDR1 SGHVS and CDR2 FQNEAQ. The ends lost 2 bases at V and 0 bases at J; junction bases unmatched: 13. The CDR3 covers 19 residues. CDR3 in amino acids: CASSLRSRGSGVSTDTQYF. CDR3 DNA sequence: TGTGCCAGCAGCTTAAGAAGCCGAGGTAGCGGGGTTAGCACAGATACGCAGTATTTT.